This TCR beta chain comes out of a study of blood T cells in healthy people across ages. This clonotype appeared a single time. Together with a sample-barcoded 5' primer, a J-beta primer mix was included in a second PCR lasting about 7 to 11 cycles. TCRdb re-analysed the 5' RACE reads in MiXCR, keeping a single row per CDR3 protein. This sample yields approximately 2,000,000 distinct CDR3 sequences, of which around 40% are seen a single time; more than 20% belongs to the top ten. Germline V gives CDR1 DFQATT, CDR2 SNEGSKA (reference sequence). With 0 bases removed from V and 1 base from J, the gap between germline ends came to 9 bases. This CDR3 has 14 residues.

The V gene is TRBV20-1, the J gene TRBJ2-5, with D uncertain. Material for sequencing was blood. This TCR was sampled from a human donor in good health. CDR3 sequence (DNA): TGCAGTGCTAGAGATCTGGCTAGCCAAGAGACCCAGTACTTC. Amino acid sequence: CSARDLASQETQYF.